This record concerns one T cell receptor beta chain sequence. Its antigen specificity is not known. There are no base qualities to consult, and no much larger clone falls within one base. The sample's time point, from its label and the paper: cells obtained before transplantation from donor or recipient. CD3+CD4+ and CD3+CD8+ populations were FACS-sorted from unstimulated pre-transplant donor and recipient cells taken from spleen or lymph nodes. The data were taken from a study of graft-versus-host responses after intestinal transplantation (dated by TCRdb to about 2021). Context from the whole study: The transplants that recipients got were multivisceral, liver-intestinal, or isolated intestinal. Rather than going through the commercial service, samples from three later patients were sequenced in-house on an Illumina MiSeq and processed with MiXCR. Donor T cell macrochimerism was defined as a peak of at least 4% donor T cells among recipient peripheral blood mononuclear cells. Alloreactive clones were identified by sequencing pre-transplant mixed lymphocyte reaction products and comparing them with unstimulated pre-transplant donor and recipient T cells. Every recipient was given anti-thymocyte globulin induction, followed by about three years of maintenance tacrolimus and steroids. A cohort of 24 intestinal transplant recipients, including one retransplant, was enrolled, and a few patients lacking pretransplant specimens were excluded. Graft-versus-host and host-versus-graft alloreactive T cell clones were tracked in the graft, circulation and bone marrow after intestinal transplantation using bulk TCR-beta CDR3 sequencing.

On the study overall, not on this receptor specifically: The conclusions were limited by the relatively low number and heterogeneity of the intestinal transplant patients. In patients with donor T cell macrochimerism, the allografts had high GvH to HvG T cell clonal ratios. GvH clones turned up in recipient bone marrow, with some appearing earlier in ileal mucosa or blood, a pattern consistent with an intestinal mucosal origin. Early after transplant, peak levels of circulating GvH clones were found to be associated with declines in HvG clones.

Measured from the cysteine to the phenylalanine, the CDR3 is 16 residues long. The kept DNA is CDR3 alone, 48 bases in frame from the first base. From a lookup of the germline V gene, CDR1 and CDR2 are SGHTA and FQGNSA. V and J lose 0 bases and 0 bases, and a span of 10 bases separates them. Library preparation was by the immunoSEQ multiplex PCR assay. For most patients, genomic DNA was isolated with the Qiagen DNeasy Blood and Tissue Kit and sent frozen to Adaptive Biotechnologies for TCR sequencing. High-throughput TCR-beta CDR3 sequencing of genomic DNA from most patients was performed by Adaptive Biotechnologies. On the study's bioinformatics: TCR sequencing data for around 20 patients were retrieved from Adaptive's ImmunoSEQ software; three other patients were processed with MiXCR and VDJtools. To correct CD4 versus CD8 sorting errors, sequences present in both subsets at a frequency ratio below 5:1 were removed. CDR3 nucleotide sequences shared by donor and recipient were removed because the origin of these sequences could not be assigned. To be classed as alloreactive, a clone needed at least 2-fold expansion over unstimulated cells and a minimum CFSE-low frequency of 0.002% (template counts) or 0.001% (read counts). Clones were considered mappable if detected in sequenced pre-transplant spleen, lymph node, or MLR CFSE-low populations of the donor or recipient. Cumulative frequency of alloreactive clones was calculated as a percentage of all sequences weighted by copy number. This immuneACCESS table, as held by TCRdb, lists in-frame sequences with V and J called but not all clones. Of the missing ones, under half trace to an unresolved V gene in checked studies; the others have no known cause. Clone size and the V and J calls come from that table; the DNA yielded D and trimming. In this sample the table shows just over 70,000 clones, over 70% of which occur a single time. Nearly 0.4% of the sample rests with the top ten.

The sequenced sample was unstimulated CD4+ T cells sorted from spleen or lymph node cells, obtained before transplant. The receptor comes from a human donor who was the organ donor for an intestinal transplant. The chain uses TRBV7-2 and TRBJ2-3, with TRBD2 tentatively as D gene (5 bases match). The CDR3 is CASSLASTGSTDTQYF. The DNA sequence reads TGTGCCAGCAGCTTAGCTTCGACGGGGAGCACAGATACGCAGTATTTT.